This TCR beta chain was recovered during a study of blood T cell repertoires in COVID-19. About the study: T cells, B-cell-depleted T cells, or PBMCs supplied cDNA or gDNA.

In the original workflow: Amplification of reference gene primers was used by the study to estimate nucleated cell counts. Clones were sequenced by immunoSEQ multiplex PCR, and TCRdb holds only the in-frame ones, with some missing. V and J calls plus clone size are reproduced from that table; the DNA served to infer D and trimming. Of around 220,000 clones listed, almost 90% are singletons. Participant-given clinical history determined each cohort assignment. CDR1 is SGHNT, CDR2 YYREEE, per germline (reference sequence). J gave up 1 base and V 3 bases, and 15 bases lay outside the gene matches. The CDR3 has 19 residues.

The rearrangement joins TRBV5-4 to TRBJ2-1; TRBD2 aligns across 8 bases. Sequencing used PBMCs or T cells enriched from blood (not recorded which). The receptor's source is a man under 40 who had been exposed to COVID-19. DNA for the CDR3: TGTGCCAGCAGCTCCTCTTTACTCCGGGGGGGCCCTTCCTACAATGAGCAGTTCTTC. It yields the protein CASSSSLLRGGPSYNEQFF.